This paragraph covers one T cell receptor (beta chain) sequence. Its antigen is undetermined. Produced via immunoSEQ multiplex PCR; TCRdb's table is partial and in-frame only. The sample has about 66,000 clones, around two thirds seen once. This specimen belongs to a study of vaccination effects on CD4 cells after COVID-19. Study at large: Antigen-specific CD4+ T cells were expanded (with viral peptide pools) by the ViraFEST assay ahead of sequencing. Post-vaccine sample collection fell at a median of 72 days after the second dose. Around 2 million PBMC per well were cultured with 7.5 to 10 IU/ml IL-2 and roughly 9.9 ug/ml peptides. Regarding the study as a whole: The study, lacking early post-infection timepoints, had few convalescent patients.

The CDR3 is made up of 15 amino acids. CDR1 is WNHNN, CDR2 SYGVQD, per germline (reference sequence). Trimming removed 3 bases from V and 1 base from J; junction bases left unmatched: 3. Culture proceeded for approximately 10 days, and CD4+ T cells were then isolated. Participants each got two BNT162b2 or mRNA-1273 vaccine doses. The sample in question was CD4+ T cells from PBMCs cultured without peptide, obtained after COVID-19 vaccination. The clonotype originates from a human donor who received a COVID-19 vaccine. V is TRBV10-1 and J is TRBJ1-5; TRBD1 agrees at 7 bases. CDR3 in amino acids: CASSDRGISNQPQHF. The CDR3, as DNA: TGCGCCAGCAGTGACAGGGGGATAAGCAATCAGCCCCAGCATTTT.